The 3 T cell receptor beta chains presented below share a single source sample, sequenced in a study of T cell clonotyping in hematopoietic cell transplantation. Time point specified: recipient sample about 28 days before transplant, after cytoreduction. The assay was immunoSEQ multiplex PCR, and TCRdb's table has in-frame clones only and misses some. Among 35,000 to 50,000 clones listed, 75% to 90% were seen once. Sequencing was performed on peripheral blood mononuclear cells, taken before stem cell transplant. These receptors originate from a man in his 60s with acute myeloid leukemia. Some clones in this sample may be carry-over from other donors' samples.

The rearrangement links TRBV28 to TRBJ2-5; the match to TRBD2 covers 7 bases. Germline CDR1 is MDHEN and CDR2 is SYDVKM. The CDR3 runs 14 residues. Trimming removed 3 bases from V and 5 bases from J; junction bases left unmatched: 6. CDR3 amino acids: CASSFWEGGETQYF. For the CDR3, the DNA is TGTGCCAGCAGTTTTTGGGAGGGAGGGGAGACCCAGTACTTC.

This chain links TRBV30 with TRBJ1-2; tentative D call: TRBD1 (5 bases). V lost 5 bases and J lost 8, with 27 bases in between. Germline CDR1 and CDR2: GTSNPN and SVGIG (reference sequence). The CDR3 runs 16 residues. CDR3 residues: CAWVDEGAAPGYGYTF. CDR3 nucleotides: TGTGCCTGGGTGGATGAAGGGGCAGCTCCAGGATACGGCTACACCTTC.

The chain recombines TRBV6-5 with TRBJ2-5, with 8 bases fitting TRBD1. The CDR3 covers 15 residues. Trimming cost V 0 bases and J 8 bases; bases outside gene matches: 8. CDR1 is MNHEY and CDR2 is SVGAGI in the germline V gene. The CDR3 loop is CASSYSRTGRVTQYF. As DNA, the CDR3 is TGTGCCAGCAGTTACTCAAGGACAGGGCGGGTTACCCAGTACTTC.